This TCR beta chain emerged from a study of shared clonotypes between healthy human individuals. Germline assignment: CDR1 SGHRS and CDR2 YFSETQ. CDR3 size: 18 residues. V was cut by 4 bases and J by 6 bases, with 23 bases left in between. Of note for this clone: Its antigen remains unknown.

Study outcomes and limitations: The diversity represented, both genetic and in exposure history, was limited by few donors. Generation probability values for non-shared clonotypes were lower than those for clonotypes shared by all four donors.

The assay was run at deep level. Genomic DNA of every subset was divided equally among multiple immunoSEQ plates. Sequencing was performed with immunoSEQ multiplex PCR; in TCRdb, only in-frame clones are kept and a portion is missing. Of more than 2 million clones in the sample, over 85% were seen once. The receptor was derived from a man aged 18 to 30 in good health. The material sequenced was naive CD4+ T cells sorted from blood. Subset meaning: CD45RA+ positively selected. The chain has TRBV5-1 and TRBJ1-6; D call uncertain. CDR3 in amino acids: CASSAPAYSTDLNSPLHF. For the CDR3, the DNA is TGCGCCAGCAGCGCCCCGGCGTACTCCACAGACCTTAATTCACCCCTCCACTTT.